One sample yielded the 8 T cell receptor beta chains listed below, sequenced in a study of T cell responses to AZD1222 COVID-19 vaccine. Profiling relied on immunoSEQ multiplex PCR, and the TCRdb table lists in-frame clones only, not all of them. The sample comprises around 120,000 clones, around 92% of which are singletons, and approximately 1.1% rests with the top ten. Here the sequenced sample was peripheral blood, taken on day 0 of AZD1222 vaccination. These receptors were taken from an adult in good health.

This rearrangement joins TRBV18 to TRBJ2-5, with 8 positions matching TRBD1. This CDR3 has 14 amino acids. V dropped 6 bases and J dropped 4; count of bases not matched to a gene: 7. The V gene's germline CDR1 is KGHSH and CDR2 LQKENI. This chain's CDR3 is CASSRRGRGETQYF. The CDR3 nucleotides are TGTGCCAGCTCCCGCAGGGGGCGAGGAGAGACCCAGTACTTC. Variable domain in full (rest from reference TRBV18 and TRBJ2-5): NAGVMQNPRHLVRRRGQEARLRCSPMKGHSHVYWYRQLPEEGLKFMVYLQKENIIDESGMPKERFSAEFPKEGPSILRIQQVVRGDSAAYFCASSRRGRGETQYFGPGTRLLVL.

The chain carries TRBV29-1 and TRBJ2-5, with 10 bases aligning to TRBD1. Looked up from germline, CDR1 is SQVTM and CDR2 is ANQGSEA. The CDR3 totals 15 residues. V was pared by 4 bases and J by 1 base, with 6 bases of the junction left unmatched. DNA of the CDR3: TGCAGCGTTGCGGGACAGGGGATCCTCCAAGAGACCCAGTACTTC. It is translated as CSVAGQGILQETQYF.

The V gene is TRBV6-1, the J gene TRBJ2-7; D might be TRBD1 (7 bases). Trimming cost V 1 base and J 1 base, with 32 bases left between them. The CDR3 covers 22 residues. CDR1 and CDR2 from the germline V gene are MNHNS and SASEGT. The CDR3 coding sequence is TGTGCCAGCAGTGAAGTTTGGAGGGGGCGCGGAAAAGTACTGAAAGGGTCCTACGAGCAGTACTTC. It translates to CASSEVWRGRGKVLKGSYEQYF.

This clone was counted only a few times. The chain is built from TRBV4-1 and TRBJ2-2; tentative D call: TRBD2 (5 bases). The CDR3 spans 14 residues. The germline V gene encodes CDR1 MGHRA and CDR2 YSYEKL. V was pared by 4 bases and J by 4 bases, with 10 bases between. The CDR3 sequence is CASSPDRGTGELFF. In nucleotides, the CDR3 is TGCGCCAGCAGCCCCGACCGGGGCACCGGGGAGCTGTTTTTT.

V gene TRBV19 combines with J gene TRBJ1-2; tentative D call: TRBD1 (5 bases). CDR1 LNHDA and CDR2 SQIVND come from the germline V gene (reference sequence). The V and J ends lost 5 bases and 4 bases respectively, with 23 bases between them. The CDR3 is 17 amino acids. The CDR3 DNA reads TGTGCCAGTAGTGCGGGGGAAGGGCCTATTCGTCGCTATGGCTACACCTTC. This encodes CASSAGEGPIRRYGYTF.

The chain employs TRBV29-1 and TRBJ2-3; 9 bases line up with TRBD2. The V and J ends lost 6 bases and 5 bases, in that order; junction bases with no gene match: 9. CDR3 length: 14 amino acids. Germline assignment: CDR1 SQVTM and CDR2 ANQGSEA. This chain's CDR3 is CSVRPAGGVDTQYF. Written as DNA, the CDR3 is TGCAGCGTGCGGCCAGCGGGAGGAGTAGATACGCAGTATTTT.

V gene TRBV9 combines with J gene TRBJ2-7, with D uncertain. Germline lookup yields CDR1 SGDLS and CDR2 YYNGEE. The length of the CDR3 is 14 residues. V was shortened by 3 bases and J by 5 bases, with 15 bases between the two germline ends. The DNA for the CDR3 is TGTGCCAGCAGCGCTCATGGGGTTGGCGACGAGCAGTACTTC. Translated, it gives CASSAHGVGDEQYF.

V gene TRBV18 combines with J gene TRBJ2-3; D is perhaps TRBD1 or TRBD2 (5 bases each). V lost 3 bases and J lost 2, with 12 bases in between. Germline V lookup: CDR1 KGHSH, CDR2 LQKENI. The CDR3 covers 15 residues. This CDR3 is CASSPFEGSTDTQYF. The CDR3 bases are TGTGCCAGCTCACCTTTCGAGGGGTCCACAGATACGCAGTATTTT.